These T cell receptor beta chains were read from a single sample in a study of shared clonotypes between healthy human individuals. Profiled with immunoSEQ multiplex PCR; TCRdb holds only in-frame clones, not every one. The sample consists of 2 million or so clones, just under 95% of them appearing once. Sequences were obtained from naive CD8+ T cells sorted from blood. The receptors were gathered from a man in his late teens or twenties in good health. Each CDR3 is given with its conserved first and last residue. D genes are given only for firm matches. The listing skips clone size in some rows; elsewhere it reads once, few, many or a size class.

CDR3nt: TGTGCCAGCAGCGCCGACAGGAACATTCAGTACTTC
CDR3aa: CASSADRNIQYF
d_gene: -
v_gene: TRBV7-9
abundance: -
j_gene: TRBJ2-4

CDR3nt: TGTGCCAGCAGCGACGGAAGGGTTTGGCAGTACTTC
CDR3aa: CASSDGRVWQYF
d_gene: -
v_gene: TRBV11-2
abundance: -
j_gene: TRBJ2-7

CDR3nt: TGTGCCAGCAGTTTGGGGCAGGGCTATGGCTACACCTTC
CDR3aa: CASSLGQGYGYTF
d_gene: -
v_gene: TRBV27
abundance: -
j_gene: TRBJ1-2

CDR3nt: TGCGCCAGCAGCCAAGATGCATTAGGGTCTGAGACGAATGAAAAACTGTTTTTT
CDR3aa: CASSQDALGSETNEKLFF
d_gene: -
v_gene: TRBV4-3
abundance: -
j_gene: TRBJ1-4

CDR3nt: TGTGCCAGCAGCGTAGCGGGGATCACCGGGGAGCTGTTTTTT
CDR3aa: CASSVAGITGELFF
d_gene: -
v_gene: TRBV9
abundance: once
j_gene: TRBJ2-2

CDR3nt: TGTGCCAGCAGCCAGGTGGAGGGGAGTAACTTCTACGAGCAGTACTTC
CDR3aa: CASSQVEGSNFYEQYF
d_gene: -
v_gene: TRBV28
abundance: -
j_gene: TRBJ2-7

CDR3nt: TGTGCCAGCAGCCTAGGGTACAATGAGCAGTTCTTC
CDR3aa: CASSLGYNEQFF
d_gene: -
v_gene: TRBV6-1
abundance: -
j_gene: TRBJ2-1

CDR3nt: TGTGCCAGCAGCTTTGGGGATTGGGGGAATCAGCCCCAGCATTTT
CDR3aa: CASSFGDWGNQPQHF
d_gene: -
v_gene: TRBV7-9
abundance: -
j_gene: TRBJ1-5

CDR3nt: TGTGCCAGCAGTTTCCAAATTATGAGCTCCTACAATGAGCAGTTCTTC
CDR3aa: CASSFQIMSSYNEQFF
d_gene: -
v_gene: TRBV6-5
abundance: -
j_gene: TRBJ2-1

CDR3nt: TGTGCCTGGAGTCCGCCCCAGGGTTACACCTATGGCTACACCTTC
CDR3aa: CAWSPPQGYTYGYTF
d_gene: -
v_gene: TRBV30
abundance: -
j_gene: TRBJ1-2

CDR3nt: TGCACCAGCAGCCAAGATCACCAGGATCGGTCCTACGAGCAGTACTTC
CDR3aa: CTSSQDHQDRSYEQYF
d_gene: -
v_gene: TRBV1
abundance: -
j_gene: TRBJ2-7

CDR3nt: TGTGCCAGCAGTGACCAGGCCCTCTCTGGAAACACCATATATTTT
CDR3aa: CASSDQALSGNTIYF
d_gene: -
v_gene: TRBV6-1
abundance: -
j_gene: TRBJ1-3

CDR3nt: TGTGCCAGCAGCTTAAAACCGAGGAAAGAGACCCAGTACTTC
CDR3aa: CASSLKPRKETQYF
d_gene: -
v_gene: TRBV7-2
abundance: -
j_gene: TRBJ2-5

CDR3nt: TGTGCCAGCAGTTTATTTTCACAGGGGGATGAAAAACTGTTTTTT
CDR3aa: CASSLFSQGDEKLFF
d_gene: TRBD1
v_gene: TRBV28
abundance: -
j_gene: TRBJ1-4

CDR3nt: TGTGCCAGCAGCTCCAGACTAGCGAACAATGAGCGGCAGTTCTTC
CDR3aa: CASSSRLANNERQFF
d_gene: TRBD2
v_gene: TRBV7-9
abundance: once
j_gene: TRBJ2-1